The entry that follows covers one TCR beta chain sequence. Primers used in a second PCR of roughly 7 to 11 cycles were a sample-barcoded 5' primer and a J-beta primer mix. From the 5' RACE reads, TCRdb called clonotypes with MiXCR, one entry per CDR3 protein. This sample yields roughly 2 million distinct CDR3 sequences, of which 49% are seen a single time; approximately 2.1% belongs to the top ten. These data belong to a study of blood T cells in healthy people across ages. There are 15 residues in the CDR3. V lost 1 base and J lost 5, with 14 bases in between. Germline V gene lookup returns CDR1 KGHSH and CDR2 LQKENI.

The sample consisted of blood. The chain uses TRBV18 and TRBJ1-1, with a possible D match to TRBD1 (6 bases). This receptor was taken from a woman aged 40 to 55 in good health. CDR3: CASSPLVGQGTEAFF. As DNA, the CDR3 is TGTGCCAGCTCACCACTAGTAGGCCAGGGGACTGAAGCTTTCTTT.